The clone carrying this T cell receptor beta chain was observed a single time. Clones were sequenced by immunoSEQ multiplex PCR, and TCRdb holds only the in-frame ones, with some missing. The repertoire holds hundreds of thousands of clones, with over 75% as singletons. V was pared by 5 bases and J by 4 bases, with 9 bases of the junction left unmatched. Germline V gene sequence: CDR1 MNHEY, CDR2 SMNVEV (reference sequence). The CDR3 is 18 residues long. These data originate in a study of Ad26.COV2.S vaccination and SARS-CoV-2 variants. Treatment of the sample: roughly 19 received Ad26.COV2.S at low or high dose, single or two shots; about 5 received placebo; per-sample allocation not given. All samples were drawn on day 63, counting from the first vaccine or placebo injection.

Here the sequenced sample was peripheral blood, taken in a trial of Ad26.COV2.S vaccine versus placebo. The J gene is TRBJ2-1, the V gene TRBV27, with 15 bases matching TRBD2. The receptor comes from a person aged 18 to 59 who received the Ad26.COV2.S COVID-19 vaccine or a placebo. CDR3 in DNA: TGTGCCAGCAGTCAAAGGACTAGCGGGAGGGCCCCTTACAATGAGCAGTTCTTC. Amino acid sequence: CASSQRTSGRAPYNEQFF.